This passage covers 32 T cell receptor delta chains from one sample sequenced in a study of gamma delta lymphoproliferative disorders and STAT genes listed by TCRdb under 2018. The library came from multiplex PCR. TCRdb names Illumina MiSeq as the instrument used. TCRdb recomputed clones from the public reads with CATT; identical DNA rows were then combined. Within this sample are around 820 delta-chain clones, with 1.3% to 1.5% of them counted one time only. Of the sample, 78% is held by the ten largest clones. For TCR sequencing, genomic DNA was taken from peripheral blood mononuclear cells isolated from both patients and controls. Sequences were obtained from blood. The origin of the receptors is a human donor in good health.

About this clone itself: This DNA translates differently at residue 11 from the TCRdb protein, which is that of a much larger clone; a read error is likely, and the protein shown is the DNA's own translation. V is TRDV3 and J is TRDJ1, with TRDD3 matching over 9 bases. The CDR3 covers 16 residues. CDR1 is TVYSNPD and CDR2 is GDNSRS in the germline V gene (reference sequence). Losses at the gene ends were 1 base for V and 4 bases for J; bases not matched to a gene: 13. The CDR3 sequence is CAFIKGIRWGIDKLIF. In DNA, the CDR3 is TGTGCCTTTATAAAGGGGATACGCTGGGGCATCGATAAACTCATCTTT.

As regards this clone: With only one base between it and a far larger clone, this is likely a read error. V usage is TRDV2 and J usage is TRDJ2, with a tentative D call TRDD3 (6 bases). V was pared by 0 bases and J by 2 bases, with 18 bases between. The germline V gene has CDR1 GEAIGNYY and CDR2 EKD. The CDR3 contains 18 residues. CDR3 residues: CACDTVSRDRALTAQLFF. In nucleotides, the CDR3 is TGTGCCTGTGACACCGTTTCGAGGGATAGGGCCTTGACAGCACAACTCTTCTTT.

Notes on this clone: This likely came from a read error, as a far larger clone is one base away. This CDR3 is also generated by other DNA sequences in the sample. The chain joins TRDV2 to TRDJ1; TRDD3 matches at 8 bases. This CDR3 region has 17 residues. From germline, CDR1 is GEAIGNYY and CDR2 EKD. The CDR3: CACEELGGLRVTDKLIF. The CDR3 DNA sequence: TGTGCCTGTGAAGAACTGGGGGGACTTAGGGTCACCGATAAACTCATATTT.

This clone occurred a few times. Only one base separates this from a far larger clonotype, so it likely reflects a read error. Other DNA sequences within the sample encode an identical CDR3. The rearrangement joins TRDV1 to TRDJ1, with 10 bases that match TRDD3. CDR1 is TSWWSYY and CDR2 is QGS in the germline V gene. With V trimmed by 5 bases and J by 3 bases, 21 bases remained unmatched. The CDR3 totals 20 residues. Here the CDR3 reads CALGKAFLRSGGYLSDKLIF. The CDR3 DNA is TGTGCTCTTGGGAAGGCCTTCTTACGTTCTGGGGGATATCTATCCGATAAACTCATCTTT.

This clone has a handful of counts. A read error is likely here: a far larger clone is one base away. Other DNA variants within this sample encode the same CDR3. This chain connects TRDV1 to TRDJ1; TRDD3 aligns across 9 bases. V lost 3 bases and J lost 0; bases outside the gene matches: 26. Germline CDR1 reads TSWWSYY; CDR2 reads QGS. The CDR3 has 23 amino acids. The CDR3 sequence: CALGDPLVFLAWGIGLYTDKLIF. The DNA of the CDR3 is TGTGCTCTTGGGGACCCTCTTGTGTTCCTAGCCTGGGGGATCGGTTTGTACACCGATAAACTCATCTTT.

In its sample, this clone is medium-sized. Only one base separates this from a far larger clonotype, so it likely reflects a read error. Other DNA sequences in the sample encode the same CDR3. The chain couples TRDV1 to TRDJ1, with 9 bases lining up with TRDD3. The V and J ends lost 3 bases and 0 bases, in that order; junction bases with no gene match: 26. The germline V gene has CDR1 TSWWSYY and CDR2 QGS. The length of the CDR3 is 23 residues. Here the CDR3 reads CALGDPLVFLAWGIGLYTDKLIF. The CDR3 nucleotides are TGTGCTCTTGGGGACCCCCTTGTCTTCCTAGCCTGGGGGATCGGTTTGTACACCGATAAACTCATCTTT.

On this clone: The protein held in TCRdb is that of a much larger clone and does not match this DNA's translation at residue 4, likely because of a read error; the protein shown is translated from the DNA. V is TRDV3 and J is TRDJ1; 9 nucleotides align to TRDD3. The CDR3 sequence is 16 residues long. The V gene's germline CDR1 is TVYSNPD and CDR2 GDNSRS (reference sequence). The V gene end was trimmed by 2 bases and the J gene end by 1 base; junction bases not matched to a gene: 11. The CDR3 protein is CAFLKGIRWGTDKLIF. CDR3 in DNA: TGTGCCTTTTTAAAGGGGATACGCTGGGGCACCGATAAACTCATCTTT.

This clone was seen a few times. This DNA's translation and the protein TCRdb lists, from a much larger clone, do not match at residue 9, likely due to a read error; the protein shown is translated from the DNA. V usage is TRDV1 and J usage is TRDJ1; D gene unclear. Trimming shortened V by 0 bases and J by 0 bases, and 23 bases separated the two germline ends. In germline, CDR1 is TSWWSYY, CDR2 QGS. This CDR3 contains 20 residues. CDR3 sequence: CALGELSTATNPRYTDKLIF. The CDR3 DNA reads TGTGCTCTTGGGGAACTTTCCACTGCCACTAACCCTAGGTACACCGATAAACTCATCTTT.

Notes on this clone: TCRdb lists the protein of a much larger clone for this DNA, which differs at residue 10, so this is likely a read error; the protein given here is translated from the DNA itself. CDR3 nucleotide sequence: TGTGCTCTTGGGGACCCTCTTGTCTTCCCAGCCTGGGGGATCGGTTTGTACACCGATAAACTCATCTTT. Translated: CALGDPLVFPAWGIGLYTDKLIF. The V gene is TRDV1, the J gene TRDJ1; 9 nucleotides agree with TRDD3. V dropped 3 bases and J dropped 0; count of bases not matched to a gene: 26. Per the germline V gene, CDR1 is TSWWSYY and CDR2 is QGS. This CDR3 has 23 residues.

A note on this clone: A junction boundary mismatches the germline segment, possibly from a read error. The chain recombines TRDV1 with TRDJ1; TRDD3 matches 9 bases. The germline CDR1 and CDR2 sequences are TSWWSYY and QGS. The CDR3 has 23 residues. CDR3 in DNA: TGTGCTCTTGGGGACCCCCTTGTCTTCCTAGCCTGGGGGATCGGTTTGTGCACCGATAAATTCATCTTT. Encoded protein: CALGDPLVFLAWGIGLCTDKFIF.

This clone was seen only a few times. The protein TCRdb lists belongs to a much larger clone and differs from this DNA's translation at residue 13, which points to a read error; the protein shown is made from the DNA. This chain connects TRDV1 to TRDJ1; 7 bases align to TRDD2. Germline values: CDR1 TSWWSYY, CDR2 QGS. V lost 3 bases, J lost 0 bases, and 28 bases stayed unmatched. CDR3 length: 23 residues. In DNA form, the CDR3 reads TGTGCTCTTGGGGACCCTCTTGTCTTCCTAGCCTGGAGGATCGGTTTGTACACCGATAAACTCATCTTT. Translation: CALGDPLVFLAWRIGLYTDKLIF.

On this clone itself: This is likely an artifact of a read error, given a far larger clone one base away. V gene TRDV2 combines with J gene TRDJ1; D is perhaps TRDD3 (6 bases). Per the germline V gene, CDR1 is GEAIGNYY and CDR2 is EKD. The CDR3 extends over 25 amino acids. V lost 0 bases and J 3 bases, leaving 43 bases between the germline ends. The CDR3, as DNA: TGTGCCTGTGACACCGTTAGTGGCGCCTCTTCGGAATTACGGCTACTGGGTGGGGGCTCCGATAAACTCATCTTT. Amino acids: CACDTVSGASSELRLLGGGSDKLIF.

This clone appeared a few times. A far larger clone differs by one base, so this is likely a read error. J is TRDJ1 and V is TRDV3; TRDD3 matches 13 bases. Germline lookup yields CDR1 TVYSNPD and CDR2 GDNSRS (reference sequence). This CDR3 comprises 19 residues. As DNA, the CDR3 is TGTGCATTCGCCTTCCATTATTACTGGGGGATACGCCGCACCGATAAACTCATCTTT. It encodes CAFAFHYYWGIRRTDKLIF.

This clone is medium-sized (0.01 to 0.1%) in the sample. A single base is all that separates this from a far larger clone, so a read error is likely. At the DNA level, this CDR3 is encoded by other sequences in the same sample as well. The chain joins TRDV1 to TRDJ1; TRDD2 matches 8 bases. The CDR3 sequence is 22 residues long. Per germline, CDR1 TSWWSYY and CDR2 QGS. CDR3 amino acids: CALGEPIAFLALWGSHTDKLIF. DNA for the CDR3: TGTGCTCTTGGGGAACCGATAGCCTTCCTAGCCCTCTGGGGCAGTCACACCGATAAACTCATCTTC.

Note on this clone: This DNA translates differently at residue 5 from the TCRdb protein, which is that of a much larger clone; a read error is likely, and the protein shown is the DNA's own translation. CDR3 DNA: TGTGCCTGTGACTCGCTGGGGGATAAGATGACCGATAAACTCATCTTT. Protein product: CACDSLGDKMTDKLIF. The chain carries TRDV2 and TRDJ1; 10 bases are shared with TRDD3. The germline gives CDR1 GEAIGNYY, CDR2 EKD. V was clipped by 3 bases and J by 2 bases; unmatched bases: 8. The length of the CDR3 is 16 residues.

Comment on this clone: Translating this DNA gives a protein that differs at residue 18 from the TCRdb one, which belongs to a much larger clone; a read error is likely, and the protein shown is this translation. The chain carries TRDV2 and TRDJ1, with no clear D. CDR1 and CDR2 (germline): GEAIGNYY, EKD. The CDR3 spans 19 residues. CDR3 sequence reads: CACVPVVTPTLWDTDKLTF. The CDR3, as DNA: TGTGCCTGTGTCCCCGTTGTTACCCCCACACTGTGGGACACCGATAAACTCACCTTT.

This clone was found many times. This DNA's translation differs at residue 16 from TCRdb's protein, which comes from a much larger clone; a read error is likely, and the protein shown is translated from the DNA. The genes are TRDV2 and TRDJ1; D may be TRDD2 or TRDD3 (9 bases each). The V end lost 1 base, the J end lost 4 bases, and 36 bases lay between the germline ends. CDR3 length: 22 amino acids. The germline V gene has CDR1 GEAIGNYY and CDR2 EKD. CDR3 sequence (DNA): TGTGCCTGTGACACAATTCTAAAGCCTTCCTACCAATTGGGGGATATCCACGATAAACTCATCTTT. As protein: CACDTILKPSYQLGDIHDKLIF.

Note on this clone: It is likely a read error: a sequence one base away is far more abundant. The same CDR3 is also encoded by other DNA sequences in this sample. The chain is built from TRDV2 and TRDJ1, with 8 bases fitting TRDD3. This CDR3 comprises 17 residues. Germline values: CDR1 GEAIGNYY, CDR2 EKD. The trim removed 4 bases at V and 1 base at J, leaving 13 bases unmatched. The CDR3 reads CACEELGGLRVTDKLIF. CDR3 bases: TGTGCCTGTGAAGAACTGGGGGGGCTTAGGGTCACCGATAAACTCATCTTT.

Comment on this clone: A far larger clone is just one base off, so this is likely a read error. The chain carries TRDV2 and TRDJ1, with D possibly matching TRDD3 (6 bases). The CDR3 covers 25 residues. Germline CDR1 is GEAIGNYY and CDR2 is EKD. Trimming shortened V by 0 bases and J by 3 bases, and 43 bases separated the two germline ends. This CDR3 reads CACDTVSDTSSELRLLGGGSDKLIF. CDR3 DNA sequence: TGTGCCTGTGACACCGTTAGTGACACCTCTTCGGAATTACGGCTACTGGGTGGGGGCTCCGATAAACTCATCTTT.

As concerns this clone: This likely traces to a read error, being one base from a far larger clone. This same CDR3 is encoded by further DNA sequences in the sample. The gene calls are TRDV2 and TRDJ1, with TRDD3 matching over 10 bases. This CDR3 comprises 16 residues. Germline V CDR1 and CDR2: GEAIGNYY, EKD. CDR3 bases: TGTGCCTGTGACACGCTGGGGGATAAGATGACCGATAAGCTCATCTTT. Protein: CACDTLGDKMTDKLIF.

Only a few counts were recorded for this clone. With a much larger clone just one base away, this may be a read error. This sample includes further DNA sequences coding for the same CDR3. J is TRDJ1 and V is TRDV1, with 8 bases identical to TRDD2. Trimming removed 5 bases from V and 0 bases from J; junction bases left unmatched: 20. This CDR3 is 20 amino acids long. CDR1 and CDR2 (germline): TSWWSYY, QGS. The CDR3 DNA is TGTGCTCTTGGGAAGGCCTTCCTAGCCCTTTGGGGCAGTCACACCGATAAACTCATCTTT. Protein: CALGKAFLALWGSHTDKLIF.

This clone was picked up a small number of times. For this DNA, TCRdb reports the protein of a much larger clone, which diverges at residue 12, most likely from a read error; the protein presented here is translated directly from the DNA. V usage is TRDV2 and J usage is TRDJ1; 10 bases align to TRDD3. Germline-derived CDR1 and CDR2 are GEAIGNYY and EKD. There are 16 residues in the CDR3. V lost 1 base to trimming and J lost 6 bases; unmatched junction nucleotides: 10. The CDR3 coding sequence is TGTGCCTGTGACACGCTGGGGGATAAGATGACCAATAAACTCATCTTT. Its translation: CACDTLGDKMTNKLIF.

This clone showed up many times. Since a far larger clone is one base different, this is likely a read error. The chain recombines TRDV2 with TRDJ1; 8 bases match TRDD3. The CDR3 covers 16 residues. Per the germline V gene, CDR1 is GEAIGNYY and CDR2 is EKD. As DNA, the CDR3 is TGTGCCCGTGACAAGGTGGGGGATCCCGTGGGCGATAAACTCATCTTT. Amino acid sequence: CARDKVGDPVGDKLIF.

This clone was detected many times. This is likely an artifact of a read error, given a far larger clone one base away. Additional DNA sequences in this sample encode the identical CDR3. CDR3 nucleotide sequence: TGCGCCTGTGACAAGGTGGGGGATCCCGTGGGCGATAAACTCATCTTT. It translates to CACDKVGDPVGDKLIF. The chain recombines TRDV2 with TRDJ1; TRDD3 aligns across 8 bases. Germline CDR1 is GEAIGNYY and CDR2 is EKD. CDR3 length equals 16 residues.

Within the sample, this clone is medium-sized (0.01 to 0.1%). Since a far larger clone is one base different, this is likely a read error. The chain is built from TRDV1 and TRDJ1, with D tentatively TRDD3 (9 bases). Germline CDR1 TSWWSYY, CDR2 QGS. The CDR3 loop spans 23 amino acids. With 3 bases removed from V and 0 bases from J, the gap between germline ends came to 35 bases. The CDR3 DNA sequence: TGTGCTCTTGGGGACCCTCTTGCCTTCCTAGCCTGGGGGATCGGTTTGTACACCGATAAACTCATCTTT. It yields the protein CALGDPLAFLAWGIGLYTDKLIF.

This rearrangement joins TRDV2 to TRDJ1; D is ambiguous. This CDR3 spans 15 amino acids. Germline CDR1 and CDR2: GEAIGNYY and EKD. Trimming took off 3 bases at V and 0 bases at J, with 13 bases between the two ends. CDR3 protein: CACDRVGPYTDKLIF. The CDR3 nucleotides read TGTGCCTGTGACCGAGTTGGACCGTACACCGATAAACTCATCTTT.

This clone was counted a few times. Given a far larger clone just one base away, this is likely a sequencing read error. Other DNA sequences from this sample encode an identical CDR3 as well. V usage is TRDV1 and J usage is TRDJ2, with D maybe TRDD2 (5 bases). The CDR3 consists of 22 residues. Trimming took 1 base from V and 3 from J, leaving 30 bases between them. In germline, CDR1 is TSWWSYY, CDR2 QGS. CDR3 nucleotide sequence: TGTGCTCTTGGGGAACGGTGGGTCCTATCCGTGCCTCATATGCCAATGACAGCACAACTCTTCTTT. Amino acids: CALGERWVLSVPHMPMTAQLFF.

This clone was detected a few times. The TCRdb record carries a much larger clone's protein, which differs from this DNA's translation at residue 10; a read error is the likely cause, and the protein listed here is the DNA translation. J is TRDJ1 and V is TRDV2, with 10 bases lining up with TRDD3. Germline-derived CDR1 and CDR2 are GEAIGNYY and EKD. This CDR3 is built from 22 residues. V gave up 1 base and J gave up 4 bases; unmatched junction bases: 26. This CDR3 reads CACDTILKPTYQLGDTHDKLIF. In nucleotides, the CDR3 is TGTGCCTGTGACACAATTCTAAAGCCTACCTACCAATTGGGGGATACCCACGATAAACTCATCTTT.

This clone appeared a few times. TCRdb has a much larger clone's protein, which differs at residue 14 from the translation of this DNA, likely because of a read error; what is shown is the protein translated from the DNA. The rearrangement uses TRDV2 and TRDJ1; D gene ambiguous. The CDR3 runs to 19 residues. Trimming left V 5 bases short and J 3 bases short, with 30 bases between. The germline gives CDR1 GEAIGNYY, CDR2 EKD. CDR3 sequence (DNA): TGTGCCTGTGTCCCCGTTGTTACCCCCACACTGTGGGACGCCGATAAACTCATCTTT. Amino acid sequence: CACVPVVTPTLWDADKLIF.

By sample fraction, this clone is medium-sized. A far larger clone is only one base removed, so a read error is likely. V usage is TRDV3 and J usage is TRDJ1; D ambiguous. Deletions cut 0 bases from V and 7 bases from J, with 12 bases between. Germline assignment: CDR1 TVYSNPD and CDR2 GDNSRS (reference sequence). This CDR3 is built from 12 residues. The CDR3 DNA sequence: TGTGCCTTTAGGCTCCAGCCACTTAAACTCATCTTT. Translated, it gives CAFRLQPLKLIF.

This clone was observed a handful of times. Since a far larger clone is one base different, this is likely a read error. This CDR3 is also generated by other DNA sequences in the sample. The chain has TRDV2 and TRDJ1; possible D gene TRDD3, 6 bases. The CDR3 covers 25 residues. Trimming took 0 bases from V and 3 from J, leaving 43 bases between them. CDR1 and CDR2 from the germline V gene are GEAIGNYY and EKD. The CDR3 is CACDTVSGTSSELRLLGGGSDKLIF. The CDR3, as DNA: TGTGCCTGTGACACCGTTAGTGGCACCTCTTCGGAGTTACGGCTACTGGGTGGGGGCTCCGATAAACTCATCTTT.

This clone occurred a few times. The protein held in TCRdb is that of a much larger clone and does not match this DNA's translation at residue 14, likely because of a read error; the protein shown is translated from the DNA. This chain joins TRDV2 and TRDJ1; no clear D gene. Germline V gene sequence: CDR1 GEAIGNYY, CDR2 EKD. Trimming took off 3 bases at V and 1 base at J, with 35 bases between the two ends. CDR3 length: 22 residues. As DNA, the CDR3 is TGTGCCTGTGACTCGACGAGACCTGCTCAGACTCTGGACCCAAGGATCACCGATAAACTCATCTTT. It is translated as CACDSTRPAQTLDPRITDKLIF.